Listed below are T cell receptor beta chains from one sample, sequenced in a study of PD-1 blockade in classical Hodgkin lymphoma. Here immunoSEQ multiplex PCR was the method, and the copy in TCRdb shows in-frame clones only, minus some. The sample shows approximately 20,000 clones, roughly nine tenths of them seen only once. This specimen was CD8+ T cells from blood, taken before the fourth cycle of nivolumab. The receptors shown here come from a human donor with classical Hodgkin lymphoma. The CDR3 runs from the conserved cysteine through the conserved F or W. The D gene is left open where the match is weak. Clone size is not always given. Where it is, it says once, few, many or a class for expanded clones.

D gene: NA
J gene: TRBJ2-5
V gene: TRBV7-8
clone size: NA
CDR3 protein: CASSLRTGFRETQYF
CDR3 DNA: TGTGCCAGCAGCTTACGTACAGGTTTTCGAGAGACCCAGTACTTC

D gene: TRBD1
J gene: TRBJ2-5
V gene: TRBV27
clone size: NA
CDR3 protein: CASSLRDRGQETQYF
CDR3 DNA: TGTGCCAGCAGTCTCCGGGACAGGGGCCAAGAGACCCAGTACTTC

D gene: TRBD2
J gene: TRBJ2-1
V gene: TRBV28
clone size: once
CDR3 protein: CASSSPIASGSGVWNEQFF
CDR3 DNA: TGTGCCAGCAGTTCGCCGATCGCTAGCGGGAGTGGGGTGTGGAATGAGCAGTTCTTC

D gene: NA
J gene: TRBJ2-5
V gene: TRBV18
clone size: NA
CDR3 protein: CASSPIQREETQYF
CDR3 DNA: TGTGCCAGCTCACCAATACAGCGAGAAGAGACCCAGTACTTC

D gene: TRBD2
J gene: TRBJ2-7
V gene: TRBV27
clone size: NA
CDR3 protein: CASRLAGGYEQYF
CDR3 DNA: TGTGCCAGCAGGCTAGCGGGAGGCTACGAGCAGTACTTC

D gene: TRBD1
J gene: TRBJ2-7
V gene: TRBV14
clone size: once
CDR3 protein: CASSPWDRGYEQYF
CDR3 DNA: TGTGCCAGCAGCCCCTGGGACAGGGGTTACGAGCAGTACTTC

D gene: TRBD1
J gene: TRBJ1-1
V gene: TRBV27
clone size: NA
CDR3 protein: CASQPGQGAELPTEAFF
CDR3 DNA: TGTGCCAGCCAGCCGGGACAGGGGGCGGAACTCCCTACTGAAGCTTTCTTT

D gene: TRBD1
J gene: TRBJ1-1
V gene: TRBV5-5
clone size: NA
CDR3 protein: CASSLTQGAAEAFF
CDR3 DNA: TGTGCCAGCAGCTTGACACAGGGGGCGGCTGAAGCTTTCTTT

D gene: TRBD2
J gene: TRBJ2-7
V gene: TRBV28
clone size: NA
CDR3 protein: CASSYPGAGAEGEQYF
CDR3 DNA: TGTGCCAGCAGTTATCCCGGGGCGGGAGCGGAAGGCGAGCAGTACTTC

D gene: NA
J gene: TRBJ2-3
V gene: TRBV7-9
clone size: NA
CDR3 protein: CASSSPPGKSPDTQYF
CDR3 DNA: TGTGCCAGCAGCAGCCCCCCAGGGAAATCACCAGATACGCAGTATTTT